These T cell receptor beta chains were read from a single sample in a study of blood T cell repertoires in COVID-19. The assay was immunoSEQ multiplex PCR, and TCRdb's table has in-frame clones only and misses some. The sample consists of around 340,000 clones, approximately 90% of them appearing once. The specimen was peripheral blood. These receptors all come from a woman aged 60 to 75 with COVID-19, enrolled during active disease. CDR3s include the opening cysteine and the closing phenylalanine or tryptophan. The D gene is left open where the match is weak. Not every row has a clone size; where given, it reads once, few, many or a size class.

TRBJ1-3,NA,TRBV6-5,TRBD1,TGTGCCAGCAGTTCACCGACAGGGTTCTCTGGAAACACCATATATTTT,CASSSPTGFSGNTIYF
TRBJ2-3,NA,TRBV6-6,NA,TGTGCCAGCAGCGCTCCGACTAGTCCAGGCACAGATACGCAGTATTTT,CASSAPTSPGTDTQYF
TRBJ1-4,NA,TRBV25-1,NA,TGTGCCAGCAGTGAACTTCGTGGGGGGACTAATGAAAAACTGTTTTTT,CASSELRGGTNEKLFF
TRBJ2-3,NA,TRBV7-9,NA,TGTGCCAGCAGTCGAGGGACAGATACGCAGTATTTT,CASSRGTDTQYF
TRBJ1-2,NA,TRBV7-3,TRBD1,TGTGCCAGCAACGCAGGGGACAGGAAAAGTGGCTACACCTTC,CASNAGDRKSGYTF
TRBJ2-1,NA,TRBV9,NA,TGTGCCAGCAGCCCCGGAGTGTCGGCCTACAATGAGCAGTTCTTC,CASSPGVSAYNEQFF
TRBJ1-3,once,TRBV5-8,TRBD1,TGTGCCAGCAGCCTAGGACAGGGGATCTCTGGAAACACCATATATTTT,CASSLGQGISGNTIYF
TRBJ2-5,NA,TRBV7-9,TRBD2,TGTGCCAGCAGACGGGGACTAGCGGGGGGGCCCCAAGAGACCCAGTACTTC,CASRRGLAGGPQETQYF
TRBJ2-6,NA,TRBV3-1/TRBV3-2,TRBD2,TGTGCCAGCAGCCTGCGGGGGGCTGGGGCCAACGTCCTGACTTTC,CASSLRGAGANVLTF
TRBJ2-7,once,TRBV6-5,TRBD1,TGTGCCAGCAGCCGGGACAGGGGAAAGCTCGAGCAGTACTTC,CASSRDRGKLEQYF
TRBJ2-6,NA,TRBV7-3,NA,TGTGCCAGCAGCTTAACCGCAACAGGGAGTTCTGGGGCCAACGTCCTGACTTTC,CASSLTATGSSGANVLTF
TRBJ2-5,NA,TRBV3-1/TRBV3-2,NA,TGTGCCAGCAGCCAAGCGACCGGGGAGACCCAGTACTTC,CASSQATGETQYF
TRBJ1-2,NA,TRBV5-1,TRBD1,TGCGCCAGCAGCTTATCCGGACAGGGGGCTCCCGTCGACTTC,CASSLSGQGAPVDF
TRBJ1-2,NA,TRBV30,TRBD1,TGTGCCTGGAGTAAGGGGGCACGCTATGGCTACACCTTC,CAWSKGARYGYTF
TRBJ1-2,NA,TRBV2,NA,TGTGCCAGCAGCGGGGGACGCGTGTCCGACTATGGCTACACCTTC,CASSGGRVSDYGYTF
TRBJ1-2,NA,TRBV5-1,NA,TGCGCCAGCAGCCACCCACTAAGGTATGGCTACACCTTC,CASSHPLRYGYTF
TRBJ1-2,NA,TRBV5-1,TRBD1,TGCGCCAGCAGCGGGACAGGGGGCGATGGCTACACCTTC,CASSGTGGDGYTF
TRBJ2-7,NA,TRBV10-3,TRBD1,TGTGCCATCAGTGGACAGGGCTACGAGCAGTACTTC,CAISGQGYEQYF
TRBJ2-5,NA,TRBV7-9,TRBD1,TGTGCCAGCAGTCACCTCCCCTGGGACAGTGAAGAGACCCAGTACTTC,CASSHLPWDSEETQYF
TRBJ1-6,NA,TRBV27,NA,TGTGCCAGCAGTCCGGGTCTCGCGGGGAGCTCCTATAATTCACCCCTCCACTTT,CASSPGLAGSSYNSPLHF
TRBJ1-2,NA,TRBV6-5,TRBD1,TGTGCCACGGGCGGGACAGAGAGTTATTATGGCTACACCTTC,CATGGTESYYGYTF
TRBJ2-5,once,TRBV16,NA,TGTGCCAGCAGCCAAGGCAGCCAAGAGACCCAGTACTTC,CASSQGSQETQYF
TRBJ2-2,NA,TRBV28,NA,TGTGCCAGCGGTAGGACAACCTTGAACACCGGGGAGCTGTTTTTT,CASGRTTLNTGELFF
TRBJ1-3,NA,TRBV5-1,TRBD1,TGCGCCAGCAGCTTGGGACAGGGTAGAAACACCATATATTTT,CASSLGQGRNTIYF
TRBJ1-4,NA,TRBV6-5,TRBD1,TGTGCCAGCAGTCTCGGGGACAGATCGAATGAAAAACTGTTTTTT,CASSLGDRSNEKLFF
TRBJ1-3,once,TRBV28,NA,TGTGCCAGCAGTGAGCGGGGACGGCTTGGAAACACCATATATTTT,CASSERGRLGNTIYF
TRBJ2-7,once,TRBV7-6,NA,TGTGCCAGCAGCTTAGGAGCCGTTTACGAGCAGTACTTC,CASSLGAVYEQYF
TRBJ1-6,NA,TRBV2,NA,TGTGCCAGCAGTGTGAGTCCTAATAATTCACCCCTCCACTTT,CASSVSPNNSPLHF
TRBJ1-6,NA,TRBV6-5,TRBD1,TGTGCCAGCAGACAACAGGGGGCTAGGGCACCCCTCCACTTT,CASRQQGARAPLHF
TRBJ1-5,NA,TRBV10-1,NA,TGCGCCAGCAGTGAGTCGTTCGGACAGAACAATCAGCCCCAGCATTTT,CASSESFGQNNQPQHF
TRBJ1-4,once,TRBV9,NA,TGTGCCAGCAGCCCCCTGGGGGGGGCATCAACTAATGAAAAACTGTTTTTT,CASSPLGGASTNEKLFF
TRBJ1-3,NA,TRBV5-1,NA,TGCGCCAGCAGCCAGGATATCTCTGGAAACACCATATATTTT,CASSQDISGNTIYF
TRBJ1-6,NA,TRBV6-5,NA,TGTGCCAGCAGTTCGGACACCCCGGGTTATAATTCACCCCTCCACTTT,CASSSDTPGYNSPLHF
TRBJ2-1,NA,TRBV9,NA,TGTGCCAGCAGCGTAGACGGGAATGAGCAGTTCTTC,CASSVDGNEQFF
TRBJ2-6,once,TRBV19,NA,TGTGCCAGTAGTATCCGGGCAGGGTTTGGGGCCAACGTCCTGACTTTC,CASSIRAGFGANVLTF